This T cell receptor (beta chain) was captured by sequencing in a study of cytomegalovirus exposure and HLA in healthy donors. Looking at the study overall: In a previous analysis, approximately 110 million unique TCR beta sequences were found from about 190 million T cells.

Use of 60 Vbeta and 13 Jbeta primers characterized the PCR. Sequenced by immunoSEQ multiplex PCR; TCRdb stores in-frame clones only, minus some. The table records about 81,000 clones, about 80% of them present only once. Losses at the gene ends were 5 bases for V and 6 bases for J; bases not matched to a gene: 10. The CDR3 is 14 residues long. Germline-derived CDR1 and CDR2 are GTSNPN and SVGIG (reference sequence). Comment on this clone: Antigen specificity is unknown.

Study outcomes and limitations: The investigators catalogued some 150 TCR beta chains as cytomegalovirus-associated. Another analysis was done later, and it associated 17,000 or so TCR beta sequences with HLA alleles at 0.05 false discovery rate.

The receptor was isolated from a man aged 50 to 60 in good health and CMV-seropositive. This chain uses TRBV30 with TRBJ2-7; 10 positions match TRBD2. The sequenced sample consisted of PBMCs. The CDR3 DNA sequence: TGTGCCTGGGGCCCCCCTAGCGGGAGCGCCGAGCAGTACTTC. Amino acids: CAWGPPSGSAEQYF.